This TCR beta chain originates from a study of blood T cell repertoires in COVID-19. Study overall: From the United States, Italy and Spain came samples of acute and convalescent COVID-19. In each case, the material was cDNA or gDNA derived from T cells, B-cell-depleted T cells, or PBMCs.

In this sample, this clone turned up once. The authors' processing: For nucleated cells, counts were estimated from reference gene primer amplification. Data came from immunoSEQ multiplex PCR; TCRdb stores just in-frame clones and leaves some out. Clone size and the V and J calls come from that table; the DNA yielded D and trimming. The table has 250,000 to 350,000 clones, approximately 85% seen once; the top ten hold around 1.5%. CDR3 length equals 12 residues. V lost 4 bases to trimming and J lost 6 bases, with 9 bases between them. The germline V gene has CDR1 SEHNR and CDR2 FQNEAQ (reference sequence).

The sequenced sample consisted of peripheral blood. This chain joins TRBV7-9 and TRBJ1-1; weak D call: TRBD1 (5 bases). The receptor comes from a woman aged 45-60 years with acute or convalescent COVID-19. The CDR3 nucleotides are TGTGCCAGCAGCTCGGACACCCCTGAAGCTTTCTTT. Translation gives CASSSDTPEAFF.